These 28 T cell receptor beta chains came from one sample sequenced in a study of Ad26.COV2.S vaccination and SARS-CoV-2 variants. Regarding treatment: 19 received Ad26.COV2.S at low or high dose, single or two shots; about 5 received placebo; per-sample allocation not given. Specimens were obtained on day 63 following the first vaccine or placebo injection. Method: immunoSEQ multiplex PCR; TCRdb's copy keeps in-frame clones and lacks some. This sample has a few hundred thousand clones, with 83% found just once. Sequences were derived from peripheral blood, sampled in a trial of Ad26.COV2.S vaccine versus placebo. The receptors here all came from a person between 18 and 60 years old who received the Ad26.COV2.S COVID-19 vaccine or a placebo.

The chain links TRBV9 to TRBJ1-2; no firm D call. Trimming left V 0 bases short and J 0 bases short, with 12 bases between. The CDR3 extends over 16 amino acids. Germline V gene data show CDR1 as SGDLS and CDR2 as YYNGEE. CDR3 sequence: CASSVGPSLANYGYTF. The CDR3 nucleotides read TGTGCCAGCAGCGTAGGCCCCAGCTTAGCTAACTATGGCTACACCTTC.

This rearrangement joins TRBV12-3 or TRBV12-4 to TRBJ1-5; TRBD1 matches at 8 bases. This CDR3 spans 13 amino acids. V gave up 6 bases and J gave up 6 bases; unmatched junction bases: 4. CDR3 residues: CASSGQGGQPQHF. The CDR3 DNA follows: TGTGCCAGCAGCGGACAGGGAGGTCAGCCCCAGCATTTT.

V usage is TRBV5-4 and J usage is TRBJ2-7; D unclear. The V and J ends lost 1 base and 6 bases respectively, with 11 bases between them. The CDR3 is made up of 13 amino acids. Germline CDR1 and CDR2: SGHNT and YYREEE (reference sequence). As DNA, the CDR3 is TGTGCCAGCAGCTTGAGACAAGTCGGCGAGCAGTACTTC. It translates to CASSLRQVGEQYF.

The rearrangement joins TRBV5-1 to TRBJ2-5, with unresolved D. CDR3 length: 15 amino acids. The germline V and J ends were trimmed by 0 bases and 4 bases, with 13 bases remaining between them. Germline-derived CDR1 and CDR2 are SGHRS and YFSETQ. The CDR3 DNA is TGCGCCAGCAGCTTGGCGACTGACTCCTCAGAGACCCAGTACTTC. This sequence encodes CASSLATDSSETQYF.

The V gene is TRBV6-2 or TRBV6-3, the J gene TRBJ2-7, with 10 bases identical to TRBD1. Germline CDR1 reads MNHEY; CDR2 reads SVGEGT. The CDR3 sequence is 15 residues long. The trim removed 6 bases at V and 3 bases at J, leaving 8 bases unmatched. CDR3 in DNA: TGTGCCAGCAGCCAACCCGGACAGGGGGACTACGAGCAGTACTTC. It codes for CASSQPGQGDYEQYF.

This chain connects TRBV7-9 to TRBJ1-2; D gene uncertain. The V end lost 6 bases, the J end lost 10 bases, and 21 bases lay between the germline ends. This CDR3 has 14 residues. Looked up from germline, CDR1 is SEHNR and CDR2 is FQNEAQ (reference sequence). This chain's CDR3 is CASSRGSDGVFYTF. CDR3 nucleotide sequence: TGTGCCAGCAGTCGAGGATCAGACGGCGTCTTCTACACCTTC.

V gene TRBV2 combines with J gene TRBJ1-2; D gene uncertain. Germline CDR1 reads SNHLY; CDR2 reads FYNNEI. The V end lost 7 bases, the J end lost 1 base, and 16 bases lay between the germline ends. This CDR3 is 15 amino acids long. The DNA of the CDR3 is TGTGCCAGCACTCAAGGGTCGCGAATTAACTATGGCTACACCTTC. It specifies CASTQGSRINYGYTF.

The DNA for the CDR3 is TGTGCCAGCTCGACCAGCGGGAGGCTAAACAATGAGCAGTTCTTC. This translates into CASSTSGRLNNEQFF. This chain connects TRBV7-2 to TRBJ2-1; 9 bases map to TRBD2. After removal of 8 bases from V and 5 bases from J, the junction contained 10 bases not matched to a gene. This CDR3 is 15 amino acids long. Germline V gene sequence: CDR1 SGHTA, CDR2 FQGNSA. Full variable domain (outside the CDR3, taken from reference TRBV7-2 and TRBJ2-1): GAGVSQSPSNKVTEKGKDVELRCDPISGHTALYWYRQSLGQGLEFLIYFQGNSAPDKSGLPSDRFSAERTGGSVSTLTIQRTQQEDSAVYLCASSTSGRLNNEQFFGPGTRLTVL.

This chain connects TRBV2 to TRBJ2-7; D is possibly TRBD1 (6 bases). V lost 0 bases to trimming and J lost 6 bases, with 9 bases between them. From germline, CDR1 is SNHLY and CDR2 FYNNEI. The CDR3 is 13 residues long. CDR3 amino acids: CASSEATGGEQYF. Written as DNA, the CDR3 is TGTGCCAGCAGTGAAGCGACAGGAGGCGAGCAGTACTTC.

The DNA for the CDR3 is TGCGCCAGCAGCTTCCAGGGGATGAGCACAGATACGCAGTATTTT. Amino acids: CASSFQGMSTDTQYF. The V call is TRBV5-1, the J call TRBJ2-3; perhaps TRBD1 as D (6 bases). The V gene's germline CDR1 is SGHRS and CDR2 YFSETQ. The CDR3 has 15 residues. V was cut by 2 bases and J by 0 bases, with 10 bases left in between. Full variable domain (rest looked up from reference TRBV5-1 and TRBJ2-3): KAGVTQTPRYLIKTRGQQVTLSCSPISGHRSVSWYQQTPGQGLQFLFEYFSETQRNKGNFPGRFSGRQFSNSRSEMNVSTLELGDSALYLCASSFQGMSTDTQYFGPGTRLTVL.

This clone was found once. For the CDR3, the DNA is TGCGCCAGCAGTGGGGCACCGGACTCTGGGGCCAACGTCCTGACTTTC. Translation gives CASSGAPDSGANVLTF. V usage is TRBV10-2 and J usage is TRBJ2-6; the D is unclear. The CDR3 length is 16 residues. Germline V gene sequence: CDR1 WSHSY, CDR2 SAAADI. V gave up 4 bases and J gave up 0 bases, with 10 bases separating them.

The V call is TRBV5-6, the J call TRBJ1-2, with D possibly being TRBD1 (6 bases). Per germline, CDR1 SGHDT and CDR2 YYEEEE. The V and J ends lost 6 bases and 3 bases respectively, with 18 bases between them. The CDR3 sequence is 15 residues long. The chain's CDR3 is CASIYRELSYYGYTF. CDR3 sequence (DNA): TGTGCCAGCATCTACAGGGAGTTATCTTACTATGGCTACACCTTC.

The chain carries TRBV6-5 and TRBJ1-1, with D possibly TRBD1 on 5 matching bases. Trimming cost V 10 bases and J 4 bases, with 16 bases left between them. CDR1 is MNHEY, CDR2 SVGAGI, per germline. The CDR3 length is 13 residues. The CDR3 nucleotides read TGTGCCATCACGGACACGCTCGGCACTGAAGCTTTCTTT. It translates to CAITDTLGTEAFF.

This chain joins TRBV7-7 and TRBJ2-7, with 8 bases lining up with TRBD1. The germline CDR1 and CDR2 sequences are SSHAT and FNYEAQ (reference sequence). The V segment lost 4 bases and the J segment 4 bases; nucleotides outside the gene matches: 9. The CDR3 loop spans 15 amino acids. This CDR3 is CASSSGQGSGYEQYF. CDR3 nucleotide sequence: TGTGCCAGCAGCTCCGGACAGGGAAGTGGATACGAGCAGTACTTC.

This clone appeared a few times. The chain links TRBV3-1 (or the pseudogene TRBV3-2) to TRBJ2-7; weak D call: TRBD1 (5 bases). Germline CDR1 and CDR2: LGHDT and YNNKEL (reference sequence). V was pared by 1 base and J by 3 bases, with 13 bases between. The CDR3 length is 15 residues. The CDR3 nucleotides read TGTGCCAGCAGCCAAGCGTCAGGGAATATCTACGAGCAGTACTTC. It translates to CASSQASGNIYEQYF.

The chain couples TRBV12-3 or TRBV12-4 to TRBJ2-5; D is unresolved. The CDR3 covers 13 residues. V was cut by 4 bases and J by 0 bases, with 6 bases left in between. The CDR3 reads CASSSPNQETQYF. DNA for the CDR3: TGTGCCAGCAGTTCCCCGAACCAAGAGACCCAGTACTTC.

V usage is TRBV20-1 and J usage is TRBJ1-2; 8 nucleotides agree with TRBD1. This CDR3 is 14 amino acids long. V trimming: 6 bases; J trimming: 7 bases; junction bases outside the gene matches: 13. CDR1 and CDR2 (germline): DFQATT, SNEGSKA (reference sequence). CDR3 coding DNA: TGCAGTGCCAGTCTCAGGGGGCGCTACCCTGGCTACACCTTC. Its protein is CSASLRGRYPGYTF.

CDR3 residues: CASSEQGAEGYTF. CDR3 nucleotide sequence: TGTGCCAGCAGTGAGCAGGGGGCAGAAGGCTACACCTTC. The rearrangement joins TRBV6-1 to TRBJ1-2, with TRBD1 matching 8 bases. Per the germline V gene, CDR1 is MNHNS and CDR2 is SASEGT. The V gene end was trimmed by 3 bases and the J gene end by 8 bases; junction bases not matched to a gene: 5. The CDR3 runs to 13 residues.

The V and J genes are TRBV13 and TRBJ1-6; D is unresolved. The CDR3 loop spans 15 amino acids. V was pared by 4 bases and J by 10 bases, with 17 bases between. Germline CDR1 PRHDT, CDR2 FYEKMQ (reference sequence). CDR3 sequence reads: CASSSLGSAVSPLHF. CDR3 DNA: TGTGCCAGCAGCTCCCTCGGGAGTGCGGTCTCACCCCTCCACTTT.

The V and J genes are TRBV7-2 and TRBJ2-5; 7 nucleotides line up with TRBD2. Germline V gene sequence: CDR1 SGHTA, CDR2 FQGNSA. V was clipped by 5 bases and J by 6 bases; unmatched bases: 12. The CDR3 extends over 15 amino acids. The CDR3 reads CASSHRGELRQTQYF. DNA for the CDR3: TGTGCCAGCAGCCACCGGGGGGAACTCAGACAGACCCAGTACTTC.

The genes are TRBV18 and TRBJ2-7, with 8 positions matching TRBD1. The CDR3 has 13 residues. Germline V gene sequence: CDR1 KGHSH, CDR2 LQKENI. V lost 2 bases, J lost 7 bases, and 4 bases stayed unmatched. The CDR3 DNA reads TGTGCCAGCTCACCAACAGGGGGAGATGAGCAGTACTTC. It encodes CASSPTGGDEQYF.

The chain is built from TRBV7-9 and TRBJ2-2; D gene uncertain. The germline gives CDR1 SEHNR, CDR2 FQNEAQ (reference sequence). The CDR3 runs 14 residues. V lost 3 bases and J 2 bases, leaving 7 bases between the germline ends. CDR3 loop: CASSLGFNTGELFF. In DNA form, the CDR3 reads TGTGCCAGCAGCTTGGGCTTCAACACCGGGGAGCTGTTTTTT. The complete variable domain, with remaining parts taken from reference TRBV7-9 and TRBJ2-2, reads DTGVSQNPRHKITKRGQNVTFRCDPISEHNRLYWYRQTLGQGPEFLTYFQNEAQLEKSRLLSDRFSAERPKGSFSTLEIQRTEQGDSAMYLCASSLGFNTGELFFGEGSRLTVL.

This sequence joins TRBV10-2 and TRBJ1-2, with D perhaps matching TRBD1 (5 bases). Germline V lookup: CDR1 WSHSY, CDR2 SAAADI. V dropped 6 bases and J dropped 6 bases, with 17 bases sitting between them. This CDR3 comprises 14 residues. CDR3 sequence (DNA): TGCGCCAGCAGCGGGAGGCCCAGGGACGATGGCTACACCTTC. Translation gives CASSGRPRDDGYTF.

This sequence joins TRBV3-1 (or the pseudogene TRBV3-2) and TRBJ2-7; D call uncertain. CDR3 length: 14 amino acids. V lost 4 bases, J lost 0 bases, and 10 bases lay in between. CDR1 and CDR2 (germline): LGHDT, YNNKEL (reference sequence). The DNA of the CDR3 is TGTGCCAGCAGCCTCGCTCCGAGCTCCTACGAGCAGTACTTC. It encodes CASSLAPSSYEQYF.

This sequence joins TRBV14 and TRBJ2-3; 8 bases align to TRBD1. Germline V lookup: CDR1 SGHDN, CDR2 FVKESK. The CDR3 runs 18 residues. The V and J ends lost 3 bases and 6 bases, in that order; junction bases with no gene match: 17. CDR3 in DNA: TGTGCCAGCAGCCACACCCGACAGGGGACAGCATCTTTGGATACGCAGTATTTT. Translating gives CASSHTRQGTASLDTQYF.

CDR3 DNA sequence: TGTGCCAGCAGTTTCGGGGGGGAAGGCTACACCTTC. This encodes CASSFGGEGYTF. The rearrangement joins TRBV12-3 or TRBV12-4 to TRBJ1-2; a possible D gene is TRBD1 (5 bases). The CDR3 loop spans 12 amino acids. Trimming removed 3 bases at V and 8 bases at J, with 10 bases between.

The gene calls are TRBV6-6 and TRBJ1-4, with 8 positions matching TRBD1. The CDR3 has 16 residues. V shed 5 bases and J 7 bases; nucleotides not matched to a gene: 12. In germline, CDR1 is MNHNY, CDR2 SVGAGI (reference sequence). The CDR3 sequence: CASSQGQGFMREKLFF. The CDR3 region has the DNA TGTGCCAGCAGTCAAGGACAGGGATTTATGCGTGAAAAACTGTTTTTT.

This clone was recorded once. The CDR3 nucleotides are TGTGCCAGCGGGCCGCAAAGGGGGAGCCATGGCTACACCTTC. Protein product: CASGPQRGSHGYTF. The rearrangement uses TRBV5-6 and TRBJ1-2, with a tentative D call TRBD1 (6 bases). V dropped 7 bases and J dropped 6 bases, with 19 bases sitting between them. This CDR3 has 14 residues. Germline loops: CDR1 SGHDT, CDR2 YYEEEE.